The 20 T cell receptor beta chains below all came from one sample that was sequenced in a study of T cells in Graves' hyperthyroidism and ophthalmopathy (dated by TCRdb to the late 2010s). Receptor libraries were prepared by multiplex PCR. These reads were obtained on an Illumina HiSeq 2000. The TCR beta CDR3 regions were amplified from the RNA transcripts. A first-round RT-PCR of the TCR CDR3 used the HTBI primer set with the Qiagen OneStep RT-PCR kit. The public reads were reanalyzed by TCRdb: fastp trimming at Q25, MiXCR alignment, in-frame beta chains only. Entries are consolidated by CDR3 protein sequence, retaining the most common genes and DNA. Counted in this sample were nearly 600,000 distinct CDR3 sequences; over 11% of them appeared once. In total, the top ten clones hold approximately 5.7% of the sample. Sequencing input: blood. The receptors originated from a woman aged 30 to 39 with Graves' hyperthyroidism that later progressed to Graves' ophthalmopathy.

The rearrangement links TRBV11-2 to TRBJ2-5; 8 bases match TRBD2. Germline V lookup: CDR1 SGHAT, CDR2 FQNNGV. V trimming: 4 bases; J trimming: 5 bases; junction bases outside the gene matches: 9. CDR3 length: 15 amino acids. CDR3 nucleotide sequence: TGTGCCAGCAGCTCCGGACTAGCCGGATTTGAGACCCAGTACTTC. The encoded protein is CASSSGLAGFETQYF. The full variable domain, with the rest looked up from reference TRBV11-2 and TRBJ2-5, is EAGVAQSPRYKIIEKRQSVAFWCNPISGHATLYWYQQILGQGPKLLIQFQNNGVVDDSQLPKDRFSAERLKGVDSTLKIQPAKLEDSAVYLCASSSGLAGFETQYFGPGTRLLVL.

In its sample, this clonotype was seen many times. The J gene is TRBJ1-5, the V gene TRBV20-1; no clear D. V shed 3 bases and J shed 4 bases, with 7 bases lying between them. Germline V CDR1 and CDR2: DFQATT, SNEGSKA (reference sequence). This CDR3 spans 12 amino acids. The CDR3 reads CSARQPNQPQHF. For the CDR3, the DNA is TGCAGTGCTAGGCAACCTAATCAGCCCCAGCATTTT.

Concerning this clonotype itself: Germline and junction disagree at one end, which may indicate a read error. The chain combines TRBV11-1 with TRBJ2-1, with 7 positions matching TRBD2. CDR1 is SGHAT and CDR2 is FQDESV in the germline V gene (reference sequence). The CDR3 is 16 residues long. CDR3 coding DNA: TGCGCCAGCAGCCAAGGGGCTAGCGGTCACTACAATGAGCAGTTCTTC. This sequence encodes CASSQGASGHYNEQFF.

In its sample, this clonotype was seen many times. J is TRBJ2-3 and V is TRBV2, with TRBD2 matching over 8 bases. The germline CDR1 and CDR2 sequences are SNHLY and FYNNEI. V was pared by 11 bases and J by 3 bases, with 10 bases of the junction left unmatched. This CDR3 comprises 14 residues. Here the CDR3 reads CARSVAGGTDTQYF. CDR3 in DNA: TGTGCCCGCTCGGTTGCGGGAGGTACAGATACGCAGTATTTT.

This clonotype was found many times. V usage is TRBV2 and J usage is TRBJ2-1; a possible D gene is TRBD2 (6 bases). The CDR3 spans 15 residues. Germline CDR1 is SNHLY and CDR2 is FYNNEI. V was trimmed by 4 bases and J by 7 bases, leaving 17 bases between them. CDR3 bases: TGTGCCAGCAGTGGCGGGGCGGGGAGAGGAAATGAGCAGTTCTTC. Translation gives CASSGGAGRGNEQFF.

The table lists this clonotype with many counts. V and J are TRBV12-3 or TRBV12-4 and TRBJ2-7, with 10 bases that match TRBD1. This CDR3 has 14 amino acids. Germline trimming cut 6 bases from V and 7 bases from J; bases unmatched to any gene: 9. The CDR3 coding sequence is TGTGCCAGCAGCCGCGGACAGGGGGTGGGGGAGCAGTACTTC. Protein: CASSRGQGVGEQYF.

The chain employs TRBV24-1 and TRBJ1-5; the match to TRBD1 covers 9 bases. The CDR3 runs 19 residues. Germline V CDR1 and CDR2: KGHDR, SFDVKD. V gave up 4 bases and J gave up 0 bases; unmatched junction bases: 12. CDR3 region: CATSDAGTGTVYSNQPQHF. The DNA for the CDR3 is TGTGCCACCAGTGACGCCGGGACAGGGACCGTTTATAGCAATCAGCCCCAGCATTTT.

In its sample, this clonotype was seen many times. The V and J genes are TRBV27 and TRBJ2-7; possibly TRBD2 for D (5 bases). Trimming left V 0 bases short and J 4 bases short, with 7 bases between. This CDR3 region has 13 residues. Germline V gene sequence: CDR1 MNHEY, CDR2 SMNVEV (reference sequence). CDR3 sequence reads: CASSLSGKYEQYF. CDR3 sequence (DNA): TGTGCCAGCAGTTTATCCGGGAAGTACGAGCAGTACTTC.

This rearrangement joins TRBV7-6 to TRBJ2-1, with unresolved D. The ends were cut back, 0 bases at V and 4 bases at J, with 10 bases in the middle. CDR3 length: 15 residues. CDR1 is SGHVS, CDR2 FNYEAQ, per germline. The CDR3 sequence is CASSLALTKYNEQFF. The CDR3 DNA sequence: TGTGCCAGCAGCTTAGCTCTAACTAAATACAATGAGCAGTTCTTC.

There are many counts of this clonotype. Written as DNA, the CDR3 is TGTGCCAGCAGTTTCCCAGGGGGCGGCAATCAGCCCCAGCATTTT. Translating gives CASSFPGGGNQPQHF. The chain is built from TRBV28 and TRBJ1-5; 8 nucleotides align to TRBD1. This CDR3 is built from 15 residues. Looked up from germline, CDR1 is MDHEN and CDR2 is SYDVKM. J was trimmed by 2 bases and V by 3 bases; bases with no gene match: 3.

In this sample, this clonotype turned up many times. The V call is TRBV20-1, the J call TRBJ2-3, with 7 nucleotides matching TRBD1. Germline V gene lookup returns CDR1 DFQATT and CDR2 SNEGSKA (reference sequence). Trimming cost V 6 bases and J 1 base; bases outside gene matches: 7. The CDR3 totals 14 residues. CDR3 in amino acids: CSASTGARTDTQYF. In DNA, the CDR3 is TGCAGTGCATCAACAGGGGCCCGCACAGATACGCAGTATTTT.

This clonotype appeared many times. The chain couples TRBV28 to TRBJ2-1; a possible D gene is TRBD1 (6 bases). Trimming left V 7 bases short and J 2 bases short, with 12 bases between. The CDR3 has 14 amino acids. Germline assignment: CDR1 MDHEN and CDR2 SYDVKM. CDR3 DNA sequence: TGTGCCAGCACATCGGCAGGGGCCTACAATGAGCAGTTCTTC. As protein: CASTSAGAYNEQFF.

For this clonotype: One junction end does not reproduce the germline sequence, and a read error may be involved. The V call is TRBV5-1, the J call TRBJ2-7, with a weak D call TRBD2 (6 bases). This CDR3 spans 15 amino acids. Looked up from germline, CDR1 is SGHRS and CDR2 is YFSETQ. CDR3 residues: CASSGASESDHEHYF. The CDR3 coding sequence is TGCGCCAGCAGCGGAGCTAGCGAGTCGGACCACGAGCATTACTTC.

This clonotype was seen at least ten times. The chain has TRBV29-1 and TRBJ2-3; 7 bases are a match to TRBD1. This CDR3 is built from 14 residues. The V gene end was trimmed by 7 bases and the J gene end by 0 bases; junction bases not matched to a gene: 7. The germline V gene has CDR1 SQVTM and CDR2 ANQGSEA. In DNA form, the CDR3 reads TGCAGCGGCACTACAGGGGCGAGCACAGATACGCAGTATTTT. Protein: CSGTTGASTDTQYF.

J is TRBJ2-4 and V is TRBV20-1; 9 bases align to TRBD2. Looked up from germline, CDR1 is DFQATT and CDR2 is SNEGSKA (reference sequence). There are 16 residues in the CDR3. CDR3 sequence reads: CRDHRSSGRSKNIQYF. The CDR3 DNA is TGCAGGGACCATCGGTCCAGCGGGAGGTCCAAAAACATTCAGTACTTC.

In this sample, this clonotype turned up many times. The J gene is TRBJ2-7, the V gene TRBV12-3 or TRBV12-4, with D perhaps TRBD2 (6 bases). V lost 4 bases and J lost 3, with 25 bases in between. The CDR3 spans 18 residues. The chain's CDR3 is CASSSTNLTSIWGYEQYF. CDR3 DNA: TGTGCCAGCAGTTCGACAAACCTGACTAGTATTTGGGGCTACGAGCAGTACTTC.

This clonotype came up a few times. The rearrangement uses TRBV6-2 or TRBV6-3 and TRBJ2-1, with TRBD2 matching 10 bases. V dropped 0 bases and J dropped 12; count of bases not matched to a gene: 5. CDR1 MNHEY and CDR2 SVGEGT come from the germline V gene. The CDR3 sequence is 14 residues long. The CDR3 here is CASSYSSSGRGQFF. Here the CDR3 DNA reads TGTGCCAGCAGTTACTCGTCTAGCGGGAGAGGGCAGTTCTTC.

This clonotype was detected many times. The chain joins TRBV24-1 to TRBJ2-7; TRBD1 matches 8 bases. With 3 bases clipped from V and 6 bases from J, the junction kept 9 bases outside the gene matches. Germline V gene data show CDR1 as KGHDR and CDR2 as SFDVKD. There are 15 residues in the CDR3. The CDR3 DNA sequence: TGTGCCACCAGTGATGGACAGGGACATGTGGGCGAGCAGTACTTC. As protein: CATSDGQGHVGEQYF.

The sample holds many counts of this clonotype. The chain's CDR3 is CASGLDWGNEQFF. The DNA of the CDR3 is TGTGCTAGTGGTCTGGACTGGGGAAATGAGCAGTTCTTC. The chain links TRBV12-5 to TRBJ2-1; a weak D match, TRBD2 (5 bases). The CDR3 consists of 13 residues. V was clipped by 5 bases and J by 7 bases, with 12 bases between them. Per germline, CDR1 LGHNT and CDR2 FRNRAP.

The chain couples TRBV4-1 to TRBJ2-7, with D possibly TRBD2 on 7 matching bases. The CDR3 contains 16 residues. V was clipped by 2 bases and J by 2 bases, with 16 bases between them. CDR1 is MGHRA and CDR2 is YSYEKL in the germline V gene. The CDR3 loop reads CASSQKGGGEPYEQYF. For the CDR3, the DNA is TGCGCCAGCAGCCAAAAGGGAGGGGGTGAGCCCTACGAGCAGTACTTC.